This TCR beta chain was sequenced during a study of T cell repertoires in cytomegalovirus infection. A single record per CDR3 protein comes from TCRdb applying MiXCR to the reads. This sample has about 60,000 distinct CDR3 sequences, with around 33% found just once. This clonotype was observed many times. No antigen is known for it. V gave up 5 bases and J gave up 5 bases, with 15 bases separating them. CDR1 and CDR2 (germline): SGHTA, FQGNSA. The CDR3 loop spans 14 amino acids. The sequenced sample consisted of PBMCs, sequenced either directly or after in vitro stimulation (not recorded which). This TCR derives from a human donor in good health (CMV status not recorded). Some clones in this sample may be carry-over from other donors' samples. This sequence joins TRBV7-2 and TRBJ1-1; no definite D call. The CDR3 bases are TGTGCCAGCAGCCGCGTTCTCGTAGGTACTGAAGCTTTCTTT. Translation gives CASSRVLVGTEAFF. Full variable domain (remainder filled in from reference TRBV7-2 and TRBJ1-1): GAGVSQSPSNKVTEKGKDVELRCDPISGHTALYWYRQSLGQGLEFLIYFQGNSAPDKSGLPSDRFSAERTGGSVSTLTIQRTQQEDSAVYLCASSRVLVGTEAFFGQGTRLTVV.